The subject of this entry is one TCR beta chain. What it binds is not known. The sample is drawn from a study of CD8 T cells in Susac syndrome. Points from the study as a whole: The relatively small number of individuals in the TCR sequencing and HLA analysis was acknowledged by the study.

The RNA, about 0.5 to 1 ug, was put through reverse transcription using random hexamers. TCRdb processed the immunoSEQ multiplex PCR reads anew with MiXCR; each CDR3 protein has one entry. The table includes roughly 130,000 distinct CDR3 sequences, around 94% detected once. The clonotype was recovered from a human donor with multiple sclerosis. Sample: CD4+ T cells from PBMCs.

CDR3 sequence reads: CASSLVVQGYEQYF. CDR3 bases: TGTGCCAGCAGCTTAGTGGTTCAGGGGTACGAGCAGTACTTC. V usage is TRBV11-2 and J usage is TRBJ2-7; D is perhaps TRBD1 (6 bases). The CDR3 runs 14 residues. Trimming removed 1 base from V and 4 bases from J, with 11 bases in between. The germline CDR1 and CDR2 sequences are SGHAT and FQNNGV.